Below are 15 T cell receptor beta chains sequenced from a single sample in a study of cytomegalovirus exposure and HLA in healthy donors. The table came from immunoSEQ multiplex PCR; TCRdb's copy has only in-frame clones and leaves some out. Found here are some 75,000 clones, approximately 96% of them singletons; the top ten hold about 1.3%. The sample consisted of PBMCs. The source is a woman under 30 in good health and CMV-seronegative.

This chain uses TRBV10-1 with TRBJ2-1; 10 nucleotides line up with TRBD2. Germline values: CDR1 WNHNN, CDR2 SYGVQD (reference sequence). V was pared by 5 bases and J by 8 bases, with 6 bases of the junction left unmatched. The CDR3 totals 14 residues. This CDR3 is CASSSSGSLDEQFF. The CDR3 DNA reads TGCGCCAGCAGTTCTAGCGGGAGTCTCGATGAGCAGTTCTTC.

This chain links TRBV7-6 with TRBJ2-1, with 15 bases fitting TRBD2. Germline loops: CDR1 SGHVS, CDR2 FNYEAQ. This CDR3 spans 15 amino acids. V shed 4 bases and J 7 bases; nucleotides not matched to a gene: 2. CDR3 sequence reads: CASSSGTSGRNEQFF. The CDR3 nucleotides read TGTGCCAGCAGCTCCGGGACTAGCGGGAGGAATGAGCAGTTCTTC.

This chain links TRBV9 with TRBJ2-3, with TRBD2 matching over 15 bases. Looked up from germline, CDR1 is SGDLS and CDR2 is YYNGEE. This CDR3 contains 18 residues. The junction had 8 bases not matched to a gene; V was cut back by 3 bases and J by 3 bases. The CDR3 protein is CASSARGLAGGSTDTQYF. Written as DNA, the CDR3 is TGTGCCAGCAGCGCCCGGGGACTAGCGGGAGGTAGTACAGATACGCAGTATTTT.

The chain's CDR3 is CASSMGLAGETASYEQYF. As DNA, the CDR3 is TGTGCCAGCAGTATGGGACTAGCGGGGGAGACAGCCTCCTACGAGCAGTACTTC. This chain connects TRBV28 to TRBJ2-7, with 14 positions matching TRBD2. The CDR3 is 18 amino acids. J gave up 0 bases and V 5 bases, and 9 bases lay outside the gene matches. Germline V CDR1 and CDR2: MDHEN, SYDVKM.

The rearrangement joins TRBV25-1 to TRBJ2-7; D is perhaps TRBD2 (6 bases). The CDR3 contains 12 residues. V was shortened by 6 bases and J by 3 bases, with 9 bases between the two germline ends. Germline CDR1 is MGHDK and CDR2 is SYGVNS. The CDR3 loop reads CASSGGLYEQYF. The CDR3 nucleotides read TGTGCCAGCAGCGGAGGGCTCTACGAGCAGTACTTC.

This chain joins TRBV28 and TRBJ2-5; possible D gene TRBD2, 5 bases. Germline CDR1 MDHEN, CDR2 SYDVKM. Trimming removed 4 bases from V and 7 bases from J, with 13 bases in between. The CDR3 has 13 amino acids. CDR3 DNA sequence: TGTGCCAGCAGTTCCGGACTCTCTGGGACCCAGTACTTC. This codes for CASSSGLSGTQYF.

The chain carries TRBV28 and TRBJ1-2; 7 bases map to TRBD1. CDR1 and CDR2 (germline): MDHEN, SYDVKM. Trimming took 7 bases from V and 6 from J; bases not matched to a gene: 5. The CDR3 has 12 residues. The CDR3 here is CASNRRGNGYTF. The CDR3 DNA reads TGTGCCAGCAACCGCAGGGGGAATGGCTACACCTTC.

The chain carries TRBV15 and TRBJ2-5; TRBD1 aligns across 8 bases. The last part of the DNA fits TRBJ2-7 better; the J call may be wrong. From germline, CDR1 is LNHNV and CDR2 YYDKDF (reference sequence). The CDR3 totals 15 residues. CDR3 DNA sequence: TGTGCCACCAGCAGAGGCCAACAGGGGGCCTACGAGCAGTACTTC. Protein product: CATSRGQQGAYEQYF.

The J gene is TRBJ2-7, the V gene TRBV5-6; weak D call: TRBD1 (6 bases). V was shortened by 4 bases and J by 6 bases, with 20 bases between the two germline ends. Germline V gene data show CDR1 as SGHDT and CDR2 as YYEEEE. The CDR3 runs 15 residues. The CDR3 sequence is CASSPPLRGKVEQYF. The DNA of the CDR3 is TGTGCCAGCAGCCCGCCCCTAAGGGGGAAGGTCGAGCAGTACTTC.

CDR3 nucleotides: TGTGCCAGCAGTTACCTAGCGGGCCAGTCCCCCGAGCAGTACTTC. The encoded protein is CASSYLAGQSPEQYF. The rearrangement uses TRBV6-5 and TRBJ2-7, with 8 positions matching TRBD2. Germline-derived CDR1 and CDR2 are MNHEY and SVGAGI. This CDR3 has 15 residues. The V segment lost 2 bases and the J segment 6 bases; nucleotides outside the gene matches: 9.

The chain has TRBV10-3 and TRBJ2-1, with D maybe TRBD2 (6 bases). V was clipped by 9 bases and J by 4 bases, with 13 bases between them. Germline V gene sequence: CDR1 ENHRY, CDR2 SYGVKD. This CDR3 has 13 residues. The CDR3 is CAIRDSIYNEQFF. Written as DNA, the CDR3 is TGTGCCATAAGGGACTCCATATACAATGAGCAGTTCTTC.

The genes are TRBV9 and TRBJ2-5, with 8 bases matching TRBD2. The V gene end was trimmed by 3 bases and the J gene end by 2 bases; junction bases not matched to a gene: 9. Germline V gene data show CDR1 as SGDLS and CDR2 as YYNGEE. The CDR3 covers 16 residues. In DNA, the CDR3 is TGTGCCAGCAGCGGACGGTCGGGAGGGAGGCAAGAGACCCAGTACTTC. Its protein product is CASSGRSGGRQETQYF. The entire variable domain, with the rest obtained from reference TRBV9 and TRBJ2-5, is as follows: DSGVTQTPKHLITATGQRVTLRCSPRSGDLSVYWYQQSLDQGLQFLIQYYNGEERAKGNILERFSAQQFPDLHSELNLSSLELGDSALYFCASSGRSGGRQETQYFGPGTRLLVL.

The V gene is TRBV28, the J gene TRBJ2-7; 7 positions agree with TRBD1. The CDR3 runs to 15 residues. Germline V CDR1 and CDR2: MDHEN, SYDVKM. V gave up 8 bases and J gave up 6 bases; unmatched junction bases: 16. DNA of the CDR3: TGTGCCAGCGAAAAAGAGGGGGCGATTCTCTCCGAGCAGTACTTC. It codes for CASEKEGAILSEQYF.

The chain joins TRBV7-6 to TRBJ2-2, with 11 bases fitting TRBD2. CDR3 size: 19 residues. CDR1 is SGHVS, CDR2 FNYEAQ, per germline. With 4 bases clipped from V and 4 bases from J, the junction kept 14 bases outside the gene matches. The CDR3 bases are TGTGCCAGCAGCTACGGATTTGGTAGCGGGAGGGTGAGCACCGGGGAGCTGTTTTTT. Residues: CASSYGFGSGRVSTGELFF.

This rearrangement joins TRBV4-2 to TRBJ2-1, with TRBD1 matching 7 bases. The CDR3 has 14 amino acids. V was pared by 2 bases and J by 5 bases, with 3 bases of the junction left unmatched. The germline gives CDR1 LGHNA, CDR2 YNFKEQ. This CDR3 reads CASSQKQGNNEQFF. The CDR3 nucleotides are TGTGCCAGCAGCCAAAAACAGGGGAACAATGAGCAGTTCTTC.